What follows are 2 T cell receptor beta chains derived from one specimen sequenced in a study of blood T cell repertoires in COVID-19. TCRdb's table, derived via immunoSEQ multiplex PCR, lists solely in-frame clones and lacks some. Here the sample spans around 68,000 clones, more than 75% being singletons. The sample taken for sequencing was peripheral blood. The receptors come from a man aged 35-49 years with COVID-19, enrolled during active disease.

This clone has just one count. V usage is TRBV27 and J usage is TRBJ1-1, with D possibly matching TRBD1 (5 bases). Germline values: CDR1 MNHEY, CDR2 SMNVEV (reference sequence). This CDR3 comprises 13 residues. V lost 5 bases and J lost 11, with 18 bases in between. Here the CDR3 DNA reads TGTGCCAGCAGTATCATTCAGGGAGGCGAGGCTTTCTTT. Its protein product is CASSIIQGGEAFF.

This rearrangement joins TRBV5-1 to TRBJ2-3, with 7 nucleotides matching TRBD2. V trimming: 1 base; J trimming: 4 bases; junction bases outside the gene matches: 9. CDR3 length: 16 amino acids. Germline V gene lookup returns CDR1 SGHRS and CDR2 YFSETQ. Written as DNA, the CDR3 is TGCGCCAGCAGCTTGTCGGGGGGAGGTGGGGCAGATACGCAGTATTTT. Translating it yields CASSLSGGGGADTQYF.